This TCR beta chain was observed in a study of blood T cells in healthy people across ages. Whole-study findings and limits: Possibly confounding the expanded clonotype changes was the fact that donor CMV status was unknown.

On this clonotype itself: Its antigen is undetermined.

The CDR3 spans 17 residues. The V segment lost 4 bases and the J segment 3 bases; nucleotides outside the gene matches: 13. The germline CDR1 and CDR2 sequences are MDHEN and SYDVKM. PCR was performed a second time for about 7 to 12 cycles using a sample-barcoded 5' primer and a J-beta primer mix. MiXCR, run by TCRdb on the 5' RACE reads, gives a single entry per CDR3 protein. The table has some 640,000 distinct CDR3 sequences, about 28% seen once; the top ten hold around 14%. The V gene is TRBV28, the J gene TRBJ2-7; 9 nucleotides align to TRBD2. The sequencing input was blood. The sequence was collected from a woman of 80 years or more in good health. The CDR3 sequence: CASSSGRRGLALYEQYF. The CDR3 region has the DNA TGTGCCAGCAGTTCCGGGAGACGGGGACTAGCCCTCTACGAGCAGTACTTC. The full variable domain, completed using reference TRBV28 and TRBJ2-7, is DVKVTQSSRYLVKRTGEKVFLECVQDMDHENMFWYRQDPGLGLRLIYFSYDVKMKEKGDIPEGYSVSREKKERFSLILESASTNQTSMYLCASSSGRRGLALYEQYFGPGTRLTVT.